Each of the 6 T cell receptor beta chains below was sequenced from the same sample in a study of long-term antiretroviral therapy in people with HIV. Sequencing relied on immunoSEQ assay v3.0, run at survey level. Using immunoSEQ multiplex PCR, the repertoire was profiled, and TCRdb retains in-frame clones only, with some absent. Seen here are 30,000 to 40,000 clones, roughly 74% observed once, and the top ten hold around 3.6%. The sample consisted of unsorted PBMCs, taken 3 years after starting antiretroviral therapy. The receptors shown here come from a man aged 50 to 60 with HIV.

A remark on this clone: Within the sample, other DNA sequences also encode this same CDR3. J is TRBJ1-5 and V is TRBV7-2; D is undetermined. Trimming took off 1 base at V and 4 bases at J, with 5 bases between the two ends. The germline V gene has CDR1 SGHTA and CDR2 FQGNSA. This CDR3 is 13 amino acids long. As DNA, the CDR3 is TGTGCCAGCAGCTTAGTAGGAAATCAGCCCCAGCATTTT. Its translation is CASSLVGNQPQHF.

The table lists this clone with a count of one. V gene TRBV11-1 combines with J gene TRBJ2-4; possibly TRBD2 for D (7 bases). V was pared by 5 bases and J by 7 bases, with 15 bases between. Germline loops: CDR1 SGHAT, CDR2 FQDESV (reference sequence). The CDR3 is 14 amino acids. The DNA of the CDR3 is TGTGCCAGCAGCCGAGGGGGGGCAAAGAACATTCAGTACTTC. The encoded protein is CASSRGGAKNIQYF.

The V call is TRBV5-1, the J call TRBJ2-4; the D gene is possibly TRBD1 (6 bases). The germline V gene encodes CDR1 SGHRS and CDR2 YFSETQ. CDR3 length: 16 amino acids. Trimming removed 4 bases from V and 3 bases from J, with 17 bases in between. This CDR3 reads CASSPRYGGGKNIQYF. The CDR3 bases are TGCGCCAGCAGCCCACGATATGGGGGCGGCAAAAACATTCAGTACTTC.

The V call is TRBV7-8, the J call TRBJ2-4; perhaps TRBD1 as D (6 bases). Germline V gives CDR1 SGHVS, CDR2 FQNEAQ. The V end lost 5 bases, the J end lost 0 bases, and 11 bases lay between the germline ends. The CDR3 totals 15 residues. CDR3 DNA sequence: TGTGCCAGCAGCCCAGGGGACATAGCCAAAAACATTCAGTACTTC. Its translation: CASSPGDIAKNIQYF.

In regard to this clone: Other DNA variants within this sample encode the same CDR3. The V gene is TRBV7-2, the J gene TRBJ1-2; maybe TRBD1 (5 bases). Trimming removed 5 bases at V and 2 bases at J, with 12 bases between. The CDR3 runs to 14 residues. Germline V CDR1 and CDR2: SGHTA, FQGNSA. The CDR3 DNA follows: TGTGCCAGCAGCCCAGGGACGCTAAACTATGGCTACACCTTC. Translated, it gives CASSPGTLNYGYTF.

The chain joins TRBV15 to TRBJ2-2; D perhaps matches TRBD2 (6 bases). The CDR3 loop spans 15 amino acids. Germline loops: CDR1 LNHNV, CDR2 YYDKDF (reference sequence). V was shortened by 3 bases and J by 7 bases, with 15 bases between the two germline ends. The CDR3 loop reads CATSSPPGRGGELFF. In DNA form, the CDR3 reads TGTGCCACCAGCAGCCCGCCAGGGCGGGGCGGGGAGCTGTTTTTT.